The T cell receptor beta chain under discussion was sequenced for a study of cytomegalovirus exposure and HLA in healthy donors. In the study overall: Around 190 million T cells yielded approximately 100 million unique TCR beta sequences, as an earlier analysis found.

Study observations and caveats: Association with HLA alleles at 0.05 false discovery rate was found for approximately 18,000 TCR beta sequences in a later analysis. Earlier analysis found most TCR beta V segments productive about 87% or about 30% of the time. According to the study, roughly 160 TCR beta chains were cytomegalovirus-associated.

In the PCR, 60 Vbeta and 13 Jbeta primers were used. Profiling relied on immunoSEQ multiplex PCR, and the TCRdb table lists in-frame clones only, not all of them. The sample includes roughly 93,000 clones, roughly four fifths seen only once; the top ten take approximately 0.6%. Only a few counts were recorded for this clone. The antigen is not known. CDR3 size: 17 residues. Per the germline V gene, CDR1 is SGHDT and CDR2 is YYEEEE. The V and J ends lost 0 bases and 4 bases respectively, with 19 bases between them. Sequencing was performed on PBMCs. The source is a man aged 25-45 years in good health and CMV-seronegative. This chain uses TRBV5-6 with TRBJ1-1; weak D call: TRBD1 (6 bases). CDR3 sequence (DNA): TGTGCCAGCAGCTTGGTAGCGACATACCAGGGGAGCACTGAAGCTTTCTTT. This encodes CASSLVATYQGSTEAFF.